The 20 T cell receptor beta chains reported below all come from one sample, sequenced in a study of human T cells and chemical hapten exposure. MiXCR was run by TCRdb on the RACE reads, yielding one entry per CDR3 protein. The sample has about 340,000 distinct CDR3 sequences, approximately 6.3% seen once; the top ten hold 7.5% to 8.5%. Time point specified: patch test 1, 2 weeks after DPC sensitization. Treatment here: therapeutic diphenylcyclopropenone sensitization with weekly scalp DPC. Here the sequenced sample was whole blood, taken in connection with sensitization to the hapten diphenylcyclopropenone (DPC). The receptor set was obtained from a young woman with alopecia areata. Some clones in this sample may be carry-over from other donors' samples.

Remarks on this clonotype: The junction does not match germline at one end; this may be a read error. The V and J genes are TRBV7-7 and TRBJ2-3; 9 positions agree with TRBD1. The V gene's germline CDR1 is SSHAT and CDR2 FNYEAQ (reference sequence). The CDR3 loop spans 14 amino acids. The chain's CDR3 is CASSPTGGADTQYF. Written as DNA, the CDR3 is TGTGCTAGCAGCCCCACAGGGGGCGCAGATACGCAGTATTTT. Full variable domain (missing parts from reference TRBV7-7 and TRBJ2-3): GAGVSQSPRYKVTKRGQDVTLRCDPISSHATLYWYQQALGQGPEFLTYFNYEAQPDKSGLPSDRFSAERPEGSISTLTIQRTEQRDSAMYRCASSPTGGADTQYFGPGTRLTVL.

The CDR3 here is CSVVDQNNQPQHF. Written as DNA, the CDR3 is TGCAGCGTTGTGGACCAAAATAATCAGCCCCAGCATTTT. The V gene is TRBV29-1, the J gene TRBJ1-5, with no clear D. The CDR3 totals 13 residues. V was pared by 4 bases and J by 4 bases, with 11 bases between. Germline assignment: CDR1 SQVTM and CDR2 ANQGSEA.

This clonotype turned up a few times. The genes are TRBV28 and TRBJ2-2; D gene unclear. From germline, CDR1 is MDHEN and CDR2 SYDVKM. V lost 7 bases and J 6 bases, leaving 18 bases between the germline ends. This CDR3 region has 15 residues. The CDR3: CASTRPPSIAGELFF. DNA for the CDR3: TGTGCCAGCACTCGGCCTCCTAGTATAGCCGGGGAGCTGTTTTTT.

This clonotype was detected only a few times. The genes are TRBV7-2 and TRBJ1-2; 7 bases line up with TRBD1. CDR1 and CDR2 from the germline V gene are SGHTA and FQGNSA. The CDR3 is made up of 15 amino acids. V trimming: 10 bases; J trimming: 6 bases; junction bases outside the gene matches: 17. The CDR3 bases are TGTGCCACCACCAACCCCGACAGGGCGGTCCATGGCTACACCTTC. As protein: CATTNPDRAVHGYTF.

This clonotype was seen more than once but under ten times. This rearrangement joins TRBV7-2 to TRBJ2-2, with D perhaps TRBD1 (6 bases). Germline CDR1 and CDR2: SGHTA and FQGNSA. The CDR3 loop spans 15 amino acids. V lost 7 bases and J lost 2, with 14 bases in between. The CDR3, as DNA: TGTGCCAGCAATCTACAGGGTATTAACACCGGGGAGCTGTTTTTT. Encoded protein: CASNLQGINTGELFF.

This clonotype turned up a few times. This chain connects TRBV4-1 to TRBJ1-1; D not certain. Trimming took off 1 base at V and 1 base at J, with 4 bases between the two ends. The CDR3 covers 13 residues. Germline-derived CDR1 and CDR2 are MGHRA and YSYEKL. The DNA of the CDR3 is TGCGCCAGCAGCCAAGTAGGGAACACTGAAGCTTTCTTT. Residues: CASSQVGNTEAFF.

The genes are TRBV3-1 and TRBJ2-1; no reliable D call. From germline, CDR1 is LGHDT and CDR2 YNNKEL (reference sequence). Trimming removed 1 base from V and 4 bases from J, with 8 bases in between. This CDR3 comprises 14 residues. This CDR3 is CASSQGRIYNEQFF. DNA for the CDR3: TGTGCCAGCAGCCAAGGCCGGATTTACAATGAGCAGTTCTTC.

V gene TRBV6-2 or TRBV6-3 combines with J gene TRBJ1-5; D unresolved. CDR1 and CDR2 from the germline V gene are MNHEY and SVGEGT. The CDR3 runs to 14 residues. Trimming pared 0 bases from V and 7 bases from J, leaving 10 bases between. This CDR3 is CASSYSSPWQPQHF. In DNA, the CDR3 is TGTGCCAGCAGTTACTCCTCCCCCTGGCAGCCCCAGCATTTT.

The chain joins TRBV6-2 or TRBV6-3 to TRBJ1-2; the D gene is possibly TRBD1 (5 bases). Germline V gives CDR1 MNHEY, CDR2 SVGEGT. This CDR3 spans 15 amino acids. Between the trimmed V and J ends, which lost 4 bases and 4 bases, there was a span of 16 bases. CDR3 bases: TGTGCCAGCAGTTTCAGGGTTCCGCGTCTCTATGGCTACACCTTC. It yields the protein CASSFRVPRLYGYTF.

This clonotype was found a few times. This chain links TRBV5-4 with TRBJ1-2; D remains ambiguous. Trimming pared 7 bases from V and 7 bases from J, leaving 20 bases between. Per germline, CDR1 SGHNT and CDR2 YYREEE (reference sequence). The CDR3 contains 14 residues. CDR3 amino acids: CASAPSVGFSGYTF. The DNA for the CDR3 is TGTGCCAGCGCTCCGTCGGTGGGATTCTCTGGCTACACCTTC. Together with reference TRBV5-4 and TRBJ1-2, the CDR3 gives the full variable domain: ETGVTQSPTHLIKTRGQQVTLRCSSQSGHNTVSWYQQALGQGPQFIFQYYREEENGRGNFPPRFSGLQFPNYSSELNVNALELDDSALYLCASAPSVGFSGYTFGSGTRLTVV.

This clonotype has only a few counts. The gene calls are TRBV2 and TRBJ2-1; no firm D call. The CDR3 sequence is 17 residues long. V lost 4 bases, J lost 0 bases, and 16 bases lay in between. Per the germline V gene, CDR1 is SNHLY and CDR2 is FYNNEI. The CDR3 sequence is CASSVGETVRSYNEQFF. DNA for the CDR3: TGTGCCAGCAGTGTAGGTGAAACGGTACGCTCCTACAATGAGCAGTTCTTC.

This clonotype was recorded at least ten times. The CDR3: CASRQGGDTGELFF. The CDR3, as DNA: TGTGCCAGCCGACAGGGGGGCGACACCGGGGAGCTGTTTTTT. The chain carries TRBV3-1 and TRBJ2-2; TRBD1 aligns across 9 bases. From germline, CDR1 is LGHDT and CDR2 YNNKEL (reference sequence). Losses at the gene ends were 8 bases for V and 3 bases for J; bases not matched to a gene: 4. This CDR3 has 14 amino acids.

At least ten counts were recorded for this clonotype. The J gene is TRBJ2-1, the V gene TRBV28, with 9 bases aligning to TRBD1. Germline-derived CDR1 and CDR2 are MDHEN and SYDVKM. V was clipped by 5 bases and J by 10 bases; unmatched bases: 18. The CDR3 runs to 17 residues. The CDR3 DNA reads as TGTGCCAGCAGTCTCCCATCGCCGGGACAGGGAAATGAGGAGCAGTTCTTC. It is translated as CASSLPSPGQGNEEQFF.

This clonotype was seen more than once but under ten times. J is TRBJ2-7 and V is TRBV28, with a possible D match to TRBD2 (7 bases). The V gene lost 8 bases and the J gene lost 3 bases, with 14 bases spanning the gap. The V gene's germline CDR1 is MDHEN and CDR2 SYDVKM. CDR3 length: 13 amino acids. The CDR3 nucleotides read TGTGCCAGCGTTTGGGGAGGGGGCTACGAGCAGTACTTC. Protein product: CASVWGGGYEQYF.

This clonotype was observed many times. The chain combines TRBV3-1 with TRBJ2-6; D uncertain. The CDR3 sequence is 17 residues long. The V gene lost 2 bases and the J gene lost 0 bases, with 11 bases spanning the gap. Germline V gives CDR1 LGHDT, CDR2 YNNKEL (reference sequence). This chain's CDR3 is CASSQRPPSSGANVLTF. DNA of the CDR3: TGTGCCAGCAGCCAACGCCCGCCGAGCTCTGGGGCCAACGTCCTGACTTTC.

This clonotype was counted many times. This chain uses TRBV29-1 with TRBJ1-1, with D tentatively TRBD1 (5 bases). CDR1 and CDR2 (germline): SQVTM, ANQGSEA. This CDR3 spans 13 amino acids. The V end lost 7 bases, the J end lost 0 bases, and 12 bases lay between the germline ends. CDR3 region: CSGGMTVNTEAFF. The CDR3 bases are TGCAGCGGAGGGATGACAGTGAACACTGAAGCTTTCTTT.

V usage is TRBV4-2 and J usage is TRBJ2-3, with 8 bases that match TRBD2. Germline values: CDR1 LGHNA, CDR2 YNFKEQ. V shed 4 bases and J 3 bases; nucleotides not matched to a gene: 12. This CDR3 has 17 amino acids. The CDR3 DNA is TGTGCCAGCAGCCCGATCCATCGGGGGGGCCTGACAGATACGCAGTATTTT. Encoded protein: CASSPIHRGGLTDTQYF.

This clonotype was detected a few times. The CDR3 loop is CASSLDRGGTGANVLTF. In DNA, the CDR3 is TGTGCCAGCAGCCTCGACAGGGGAGGAACTGGGGCCAACGTCCTGACTTTC. The chain employs TRBV28 and TRBJ2-6; 8 nucleotides agree with TRBD1. The length of the CDR3 is 17 residues. Germline V gives CDR1 MDHEN, CDR2 SYDVKM. With V trimmed by 6 bases and J by 2 bases, 9 bases remained unmatched.

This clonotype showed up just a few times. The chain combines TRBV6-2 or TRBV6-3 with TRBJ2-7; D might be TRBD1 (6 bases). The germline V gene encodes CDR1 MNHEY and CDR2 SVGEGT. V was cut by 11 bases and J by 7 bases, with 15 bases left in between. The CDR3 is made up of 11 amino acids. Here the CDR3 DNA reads TGTGCCGGAGGACAGTCCTGGGAGCAGTACTTC. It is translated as CAGGQSWEQYF.

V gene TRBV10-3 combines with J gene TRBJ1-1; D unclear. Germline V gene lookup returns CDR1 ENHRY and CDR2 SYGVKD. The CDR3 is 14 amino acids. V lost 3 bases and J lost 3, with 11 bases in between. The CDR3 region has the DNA TGTGCCATCAGTGAAGGGCAGACTTACACTGAAGCTTTCTTT. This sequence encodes CAISEGQTYTEAFF.